The T cell receptor beta chain under discussion was sequenced for a study of cytomegalovirus exposure and HLA in healthy donors. This clone was observed a few times. The antigen is undetermined. The J segment lost 2 bases and the V segment lost 4 bases, leaving 3 bases of the junction unmatched. The CDR3 runs to 15 residues. Germline V lookup: CDR1 LGHNT, CDR2 FRNRAP. Separation from the roughly 670-subject first cohort characterized the approximately 120-subject validation cohort, to which the donors belonged. Clones were sequenced by immunoSEQ multiplex PCR, and TCRdb holds only the in-frame ones, with some missing. The data hold approximately 200,000 clones, with under 95% observed a single time. Study observations and caveats: Confirmation in vitro established that a few CMV-associated chains were specific for CMV antigens. Many donors shared some public TCRs, even though most TCR sequences were rare.

The receptor was derived from a woman aged 18-29 years in good health and CMV-seronegative. Sequencing was carried out using PBMCs. The chain carries TRBV12-5 and TRBJ2-7; 12 bases align to TRBD1. CDR3 in DNA: TGTGCTAGTGGTTCAGGGACAGGGGGCACCTACGAGCAGTACTTC. Translated, it gives CASGSGTGGTYEQYF.